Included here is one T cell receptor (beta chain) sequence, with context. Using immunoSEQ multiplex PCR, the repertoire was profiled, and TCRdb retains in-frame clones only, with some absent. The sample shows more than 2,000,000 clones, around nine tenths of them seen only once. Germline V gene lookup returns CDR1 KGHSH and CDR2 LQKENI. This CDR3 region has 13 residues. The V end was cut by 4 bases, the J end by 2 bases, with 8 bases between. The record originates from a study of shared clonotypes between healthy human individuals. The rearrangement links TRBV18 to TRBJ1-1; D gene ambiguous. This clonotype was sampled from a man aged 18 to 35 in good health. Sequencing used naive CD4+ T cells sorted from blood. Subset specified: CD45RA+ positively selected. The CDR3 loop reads CASSLPGNTEAFF. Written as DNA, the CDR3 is TGTGCCAGCTCACTCCCAGGAAACACTGAAGCTTTCTTT.